A single sample is the source of the 5 T cell receptor beta chains below, sequenced in a study of cytomegalovirus exposure and HLA in healthy donors. Primers: 60 Vbeta forward and 13 Jbeta reverse. Only in-frame clones appear in the TCRdb table, and some are missing; sequencing was by immunoSEQ multiplex PCR. The sample holds 90,000 to 130,000 clones, nearly 80% seen once. Sequenced input: PBMCs. These receptors were obtained from a woman younger than 45 in good health and CMV-seronegative.

The chain is built from TRBV12-2 and TRBJ2-7; the D call in the table, TRBD2, was not verified against the DNA. TRBV12-2 counts as a pseudogene. CDR3 length: 12 residues. DNA for the CDR3: TGTGCAAGTCGCCAACGGGCCTACGAGCAGTACTTC. The encoded protein is CASRQRAYEQYF.

This sequence joins TRBV19 and TRBJ1-1, with D unclear. Germline CDR1 is LNHDA and CDR2 is SQIVND (reference sequence). CDR3 length equals 13 residues. V was shortened by 3 bases and J by 3 bases, with 8 bases between the two germline ends. Here the CDR3 DNA reads TGTGCCAGTAGTATTGCGGTTGACACTGAAGCTTTCTTT. It encodes CASSIAVDTEAFF.

The V call is TRBV7-2, the J call TRBJ2-3; tentative D call: TRBD2 (5 bases). V was cut by 1 base and J by 5 bases, with 7 bases left in between. The CDR3 extends over 13 amino acids. Germline V gene lookup returns CDR1 SGHTA and CDR2 FQGNSA. The CDR3 DNA follows: TGTGCCAGCAGCTTAGACGGGGAAGATACGCAGTATTTT. This translates into CASSLDGEDTQYF.

Only a few counts were recorded for this clone. The chain has TRBV28 and TRBJ2-5; 7 nucleotides line up with TRBD1. The junction had 1 base not matched to a gene; V was cut back by 6 bases and J by 0 bases. This CDR3 region has 13 residues. Germline V gene data show CDR1 as MDHEN and CDR2 as SYDVKM. In DNA, the CDR3 is TGTGCCAGCAGGACAGGGTACCAAGAGACCCAGTACTTC. It specifies CASRTGYQETQYF. Drawing the rest from reference TRBV28 and TRBJ2-5, the complete variable domain is DVKVTQSSRYLVKRTGEKVFLECVQDMDHENMFWYRQDPGLGLRLIYFSYDVKMKEKGDIPEGYSVSREKKERFSLILESASTNQTSMYLCASRTGYQETQYFGPGTRLLVL.

V is TRBV21-1 and J is TRBJ1-1; the table's D gene call, TRBD1, was not cross checked with the DNA. TRBV21-1 represents a pseudogene. This CDR3 spans 18 amino acids. The CDR3 loop is CASSIGQSTHNASPEAFF. The CDR3 nucleotides read TGTGCCAGCAGCATTGGACAATCAACACATAATGCAAGTCCTGAAGCTTTCTTT.